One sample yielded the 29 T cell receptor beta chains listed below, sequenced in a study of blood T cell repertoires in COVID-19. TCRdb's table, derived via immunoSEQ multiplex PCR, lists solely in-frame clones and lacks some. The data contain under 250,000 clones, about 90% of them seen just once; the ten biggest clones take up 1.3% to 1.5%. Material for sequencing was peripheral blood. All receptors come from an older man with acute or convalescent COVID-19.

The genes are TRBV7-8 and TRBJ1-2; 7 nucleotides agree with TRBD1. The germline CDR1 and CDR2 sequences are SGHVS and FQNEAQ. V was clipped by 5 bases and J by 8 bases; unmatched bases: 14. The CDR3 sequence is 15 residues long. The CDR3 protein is CASSPRSQGVGGYTF. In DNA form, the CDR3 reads TGTGCCAGCAGCCCGAGGTCCCAGGGGGTTGGGGGCTACACCTTC.

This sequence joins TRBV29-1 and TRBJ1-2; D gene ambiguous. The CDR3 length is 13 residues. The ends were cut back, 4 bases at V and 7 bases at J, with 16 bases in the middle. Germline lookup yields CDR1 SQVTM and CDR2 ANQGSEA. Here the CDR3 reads CSVALGSTFGYTF. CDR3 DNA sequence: TGCAGCGTTGCCCTGGGTTCGACATTTGGCTACACCTTC.

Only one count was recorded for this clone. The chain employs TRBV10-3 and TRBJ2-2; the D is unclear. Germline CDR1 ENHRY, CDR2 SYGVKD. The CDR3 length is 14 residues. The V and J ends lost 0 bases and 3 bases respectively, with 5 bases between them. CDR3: CAISESSHTGELFF. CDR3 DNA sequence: TGTGCCATCAGTGAGTCGAGCCACACCGGGGAGCTGTTTTTT.

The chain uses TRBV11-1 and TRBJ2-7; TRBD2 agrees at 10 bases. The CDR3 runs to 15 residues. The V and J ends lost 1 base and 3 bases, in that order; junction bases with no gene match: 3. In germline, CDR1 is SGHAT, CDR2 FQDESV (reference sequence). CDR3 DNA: TGTGCCAGCAGCTTAGAATTAGCGGGAGGCTACGAGCAGTACTTC. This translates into CASSLELAGGYEQYF.

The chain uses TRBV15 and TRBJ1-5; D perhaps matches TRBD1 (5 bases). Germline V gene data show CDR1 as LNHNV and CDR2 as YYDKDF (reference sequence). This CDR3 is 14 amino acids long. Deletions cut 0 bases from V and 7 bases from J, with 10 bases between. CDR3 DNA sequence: TGTGCCACCAGCAGAGATCTAGGGGAACAGCCCCAGCATTTT. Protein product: CATSRDLGEQPQHF.

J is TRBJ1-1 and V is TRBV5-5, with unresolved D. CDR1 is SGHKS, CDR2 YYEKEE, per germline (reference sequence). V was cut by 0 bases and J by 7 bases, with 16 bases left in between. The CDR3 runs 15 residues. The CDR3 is CASSLGPRETGEAFF. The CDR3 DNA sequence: TGTGCCAGCAGCTTGGGGCCGCGGGAAACGGGTGAAGCTTTCTTT.

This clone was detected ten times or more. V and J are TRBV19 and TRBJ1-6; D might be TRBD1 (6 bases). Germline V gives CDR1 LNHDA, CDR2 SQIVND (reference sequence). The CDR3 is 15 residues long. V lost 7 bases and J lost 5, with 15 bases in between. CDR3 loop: CASTHGQLDNSPLHF. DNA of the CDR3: TGTGCCAGTACCCATGGACAGCTTGATAATTCACCCCTCCACTTT.

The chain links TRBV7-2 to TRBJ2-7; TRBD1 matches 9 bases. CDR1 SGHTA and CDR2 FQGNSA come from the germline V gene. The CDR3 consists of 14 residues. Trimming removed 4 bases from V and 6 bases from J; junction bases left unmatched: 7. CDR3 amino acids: CASSWGTGTTEQYF. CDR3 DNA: TGTGCCAGCAGCTGGGGGACAGGGACTACCGAGCAGTACTTC.

The CDR3 bases are TGTGCCAGCAGCCAAGAAAAGGCTAGCGCAGATACGCAGTATTTT. As protein: CASSQEKASADTQYF. This chain joins TRBV4-2 and TRBJ2-3; D may be TRBD2 (6 bases). From germline, CDR1 is LGHNA and CDR2 YNFKEQ. The CDR3 has 15 residues. V dropped 0 bases and J dropped 4 bases, with 11 bases sitting between them.

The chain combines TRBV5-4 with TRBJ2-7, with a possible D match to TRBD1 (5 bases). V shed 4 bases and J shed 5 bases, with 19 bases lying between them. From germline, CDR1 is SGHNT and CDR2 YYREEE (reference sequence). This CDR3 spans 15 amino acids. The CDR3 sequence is CASSPSSGRRNEQYF. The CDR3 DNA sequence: TGTGCCAGCAGCCCGTCGTCAGGGCGTAGGAACGAGCAGTACTTC.

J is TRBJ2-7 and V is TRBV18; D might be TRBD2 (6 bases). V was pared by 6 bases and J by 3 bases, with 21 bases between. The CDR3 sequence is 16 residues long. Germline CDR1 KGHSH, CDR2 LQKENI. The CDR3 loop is CASSRTRGIGYYEQYF. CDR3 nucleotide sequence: TGTGCCAGCTCCCGGACGCGGGGAATTGGGTACTACGAGCAGTACTTC.

The CDR3 here is CASSKAVNTGELFF. In nucleotides, the CDR3 is TGTGCCAGCAGTAAAGCGGTTAACACCGGGGAGCTGTTTTTT. V gene TRBV6-2 or TRBV6-3 combines with J gene TRBJ2-2; tentative D call: TRBD2 (5 bases). CDR3 size: 14 residues. Germline V gives CDR1 MNHEY, CDR2 SVGEGT. Trimming took off 5 bases at V and 2 bases at J, with 9 bases between the two ends.

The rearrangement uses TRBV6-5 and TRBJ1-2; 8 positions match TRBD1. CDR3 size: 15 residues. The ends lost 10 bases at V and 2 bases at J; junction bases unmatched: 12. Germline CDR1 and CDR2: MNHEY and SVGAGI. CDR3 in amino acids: CATIGQGRKNYGYTF. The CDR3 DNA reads TGTGCCACCATTGGACAGGGCAGGAAAAACTATGGCTACACCTTC.

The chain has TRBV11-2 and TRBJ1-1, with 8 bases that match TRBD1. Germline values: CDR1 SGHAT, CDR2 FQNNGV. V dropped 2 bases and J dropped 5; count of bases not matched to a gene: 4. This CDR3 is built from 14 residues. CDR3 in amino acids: CASSLSQGGTEAFF. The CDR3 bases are TGTGCCAGCAGCTTATCACAGGGGGGAACTGAAGCTTTCTTT.

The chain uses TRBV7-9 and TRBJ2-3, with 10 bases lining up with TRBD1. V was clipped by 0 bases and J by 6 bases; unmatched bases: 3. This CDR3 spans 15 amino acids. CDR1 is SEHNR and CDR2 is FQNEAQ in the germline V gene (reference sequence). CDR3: CASSLAGTGADTQYF. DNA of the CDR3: TGTGCCAGCAGCTTAGCGGGGACAGGGGCGGATACGCAGTATTTT.

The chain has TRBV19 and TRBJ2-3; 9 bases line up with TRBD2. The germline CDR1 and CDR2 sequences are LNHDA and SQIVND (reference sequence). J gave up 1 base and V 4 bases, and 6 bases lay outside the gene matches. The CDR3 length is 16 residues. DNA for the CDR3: TGTGCCAGTAGTAGAGGGGGCGGGAGGGGCACAGATACGCAGTATTTT. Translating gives CASSRGGGRGTDTQYF. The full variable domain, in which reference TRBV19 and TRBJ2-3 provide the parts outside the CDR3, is DGGITQSPKYLFRKEGQNVTLSCEQNLNHDAMYWYRQDPGQGLRLIYYSQIVNDFQKGDIAEGYSVSREKKESFPLTVTSAQKNPTAFYLCASSRGGGRGTDTQYFGPGTRLTVL.

CDR3 in amino acids: CASSLEGQTTNEKLFF. The CDR3 DNA follows: TGCGCCAGCAGCTTGGAGGGACAGACAACTAATGAAAAACTGTTTTTT. The chain combines TRBV5-1 with TRBJ1-4; 7 nucleotides agree with TRBD1. CDR3 length equals 16 residues. Germline loops: CDR1 SGHRS, CDR2 YFSETQ. Trimming removed 0 bases from V and 0 bases from J; junction bases left unmatched: 2.

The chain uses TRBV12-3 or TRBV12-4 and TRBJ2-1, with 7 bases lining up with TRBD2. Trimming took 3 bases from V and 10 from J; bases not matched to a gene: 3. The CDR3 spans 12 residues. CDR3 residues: CASSFLLAEQFF. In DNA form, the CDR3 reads TGTGCCAGCAGTTTCCTACTAGCGGAGCAGTTCTTC.

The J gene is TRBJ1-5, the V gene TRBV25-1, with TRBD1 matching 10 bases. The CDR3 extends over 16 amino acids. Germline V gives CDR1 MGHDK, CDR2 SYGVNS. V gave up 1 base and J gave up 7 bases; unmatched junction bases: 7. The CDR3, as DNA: TGTGCCAGCAGTGAATCCGGGACAGGGGACAACCAGCCCCAGCATTTT. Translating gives CASSESGTGDNQPQHF.

This CDR3 is CASSFRTEDNTEAFF. The CDR3, as DNA: TGTGCCAGTAGTTTCCGGACAGAGGATAACACTGAAGCTTTCTTT. This chain connects TRBV19 to TRBJ1-1; D is perhaps TRBD1 (6 bases). The V and J ends lost 5 bases and 2 bases respectively, with 15 bases between them. Germline V lookup: CDR1 LNHDA, CDR2 SQIVND (reference sequence). The CDR3 has 15 residues.

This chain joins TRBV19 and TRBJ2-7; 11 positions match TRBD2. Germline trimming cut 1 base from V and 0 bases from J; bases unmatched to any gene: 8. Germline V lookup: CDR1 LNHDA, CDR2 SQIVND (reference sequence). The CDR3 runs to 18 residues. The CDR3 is CASSIAPPGLAVSYEQYF. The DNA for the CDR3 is TGTGCCAGTAGTATAGCCCCGCCGGGACTAGCGGTCTCCTACGAGCAGTACTTC.

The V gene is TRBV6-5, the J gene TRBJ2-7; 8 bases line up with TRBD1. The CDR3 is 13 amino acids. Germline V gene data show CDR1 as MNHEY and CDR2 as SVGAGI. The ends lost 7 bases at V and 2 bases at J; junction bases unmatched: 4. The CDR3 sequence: CASNRDRPYEQYF. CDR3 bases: TGTGCCAGCAACCGGGACAGGCCCTACGAGCAGTACTTC.

This chain's CDR3 is CATSDSYRVNQPQHF. CDR3 nucleotide sequence: TGTGCCACCAGTGATTCTTACAGGGTCAATCAGCCCCAGCATTTT. This sequence joins TRBV24-1 and TRBJ1-5; weak D call: TRBD1 (6 bases). Per germline, CDR1 KGHDR and CDR2 SFDVKD. With 2 bases removed from V and 3 bases from J, the gap between germline ends came to 10 bases. The CDR3 covers 15 residues.

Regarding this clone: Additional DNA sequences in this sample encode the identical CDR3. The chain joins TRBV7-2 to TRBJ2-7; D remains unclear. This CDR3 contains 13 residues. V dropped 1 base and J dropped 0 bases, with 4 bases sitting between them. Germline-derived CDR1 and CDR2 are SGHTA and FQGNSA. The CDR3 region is CASSLGDSYEQYF. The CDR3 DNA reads TGTGCCAGCAGCTTAGGCGACTCCTACGAGCAGTACTTC.

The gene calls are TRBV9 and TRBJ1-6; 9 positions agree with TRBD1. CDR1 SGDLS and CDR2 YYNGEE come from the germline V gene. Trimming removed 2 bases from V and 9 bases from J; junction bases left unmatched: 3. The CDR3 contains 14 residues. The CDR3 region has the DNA TGTGCCAGCAGCGTCAGACAGGGGGGTTCACCCCTCCACTTT. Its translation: CASSVRQGGSPLHF. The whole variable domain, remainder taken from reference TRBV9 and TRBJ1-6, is DSGVTQTPKHLITATGQRVTLRCSPRSGDLSVYWYQQSLDQGLQFLIQYYNGEERAKGNILERFSAQQFPDLHSELNLSSLELGDSALYFCASSVRQGGSPLHFGNGTRLTVT.

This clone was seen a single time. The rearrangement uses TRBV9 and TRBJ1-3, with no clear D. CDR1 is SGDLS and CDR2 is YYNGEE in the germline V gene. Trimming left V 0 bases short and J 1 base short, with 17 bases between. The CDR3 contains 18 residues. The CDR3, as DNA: TGTGCCAGCAGCGTAGGCGGAGGCTTCCAGCTATCTGGAAACACCATATATTTT. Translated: CASSVGGGFQLSGNTIYF.

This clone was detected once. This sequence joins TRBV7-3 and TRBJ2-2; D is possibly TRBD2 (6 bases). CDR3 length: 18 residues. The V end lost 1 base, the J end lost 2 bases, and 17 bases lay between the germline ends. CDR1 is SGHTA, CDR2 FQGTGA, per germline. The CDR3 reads CASSLMGRDWRNTGELFF. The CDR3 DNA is TGTGCCAGCAGCTTAATGGGCAGGGACTGGCGTAACACCGGGGAGCTGTTTTTT.

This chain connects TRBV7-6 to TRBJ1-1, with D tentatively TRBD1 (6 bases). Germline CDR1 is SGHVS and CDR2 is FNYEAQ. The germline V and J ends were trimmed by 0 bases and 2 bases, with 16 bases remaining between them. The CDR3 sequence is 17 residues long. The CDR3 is CASSLAMGAGSNTEAFF. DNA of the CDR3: TGTGCCAGCAGCTTAGCAATGGGGGCAGGGAGTAACACTGAAGCTTTCTTT.

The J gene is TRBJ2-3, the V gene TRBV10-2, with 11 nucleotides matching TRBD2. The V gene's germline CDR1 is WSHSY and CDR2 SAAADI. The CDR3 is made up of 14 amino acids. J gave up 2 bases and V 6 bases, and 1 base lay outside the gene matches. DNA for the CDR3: TGCGCCAGCAGACTAGCGGGAGCCACAGATACGCAGTATTTT. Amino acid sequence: CASRLAGATDTQYF.